This T cell receptor (beta chain) emerged from a study of blood T cell repertoires in COVID-19. Study-level information: Sources were T cells, B-cell-depleted T cells, or PBMCs; the material itself was cDNA or gDNA.

Data came from immunoSEQ multiplex PCR; TCRdb stores just in-frame clones and leaves some out. The sample has fewer than 650,000 clones, less than 90% seen once. This clone was seen once. Enrolment of Seattle patients took place during active infection, and they were followed longitudinally. Trimming stripped 2 bases from V and 3 bases from J, with 13 bases between. The CDR3 is made up of 16 amino acids. Germline V gene sequence: CDR1 SGHAT, CDR2 FQNNGV. The receptor comes from a woman aged 50 to 65 with COVID-19, enrolled during active disease. The chain uses TRBV11-2 and TRBJ1-4; D might be TRBD1 (5 bases). Sequenced: peripheral blood. CDR3 sequence reads: CASSLLGQGSNEKLFF. The CDR3 nucleotides are TGTGCCAGCAGCTTACTCGGCCAGGGATCTAATGAAAAACTGTTTTTT.